This T cell receptor (beta chain) originates from a study of beta chain features in type 1 diabetes. The sample holds a few counts of this clone. What was sequenced were expressed TCRB transcripts, since all of the isolated RNA had been reverse transcribed. The protocol was immunoSEQ multiplex PCR, while the TCRdb copy is restricted to in-frame clones and leaves out a portion. The data contain about 290,000 clones, under 8.5% of them singletons. Germline loops: CDR1 GTSNPN, CDR2 SVGIG (reference sequence). Trimming stripped 3 bases from V and 0 bases from J, with 11 bases between. The CDR3 has 14 residues.

Sample: central memory CD4+ T cells from blood. This TCR was sampled from a woman under 30 in good health. J is TRBJ1-1 and V is TRBV30; D is uncertain. The CDR3 DNA is TGTGCCTGGAGAAGGGCCAGGTTGAACACTGAAGCTTTCTTT. Its protein product is CAWRRARLNTEAFF.